This T cell receptor (beta chain) comes out of a study of T cell changes during pregnancy in multiple sclerosis. V gave up 2 bases and J gave up 1 base; unmatched junction bases: 9. The germline gives CDR1 MRHNA, CDR2 SNTAGT. This CDR3 region has 19 residues. TCRdb's table, derived via immunoSEQ multiplex PCR, lists solely in-frame clones and lacks some. This table holds 65,000 to 85,000 clones, roughly 90% found once. Material: peripheral blood, obtained after pregnancy. This receptor was identified in a female donor in good health, enrolled as a control in a pregnancy study. The V and J genes are TRBV6-4 and TRBJ2-3; 13 nucleotides agree with TRBD2. The CDR3 loop reads CASSDTRTSGRERTDTQYF. The CDR3 coding sequence is TGTGCCAGCAGTGACACGAGAACTAGCGGGAGGGAACGCACAGATACGCAGTATTTT.